One sample yielded the 22 T cell receptor beta chains listed below, sequenced in a study of control samples from healthy donors and cancer patients (dated by TCRdb to 2018 to 2020). Libraries were prepared through the immunoSEQ multiplex PCR assay. TCRdb provides this immuneACCESS table in a form limited to in-frame rearrangements. Some clones are lacking; in checked studies, under half of them reflect an unresolved V gene, and why the rest are absent is not known. For this sample the table gives approximately 98,000 clones, of which approximately 82% were detected only once. Clones ranked in the top ten supply approximately 7% of the sample. What was sequenced was blood. These receptors came from a man younger than 30 in good health.

The V and J genes are TRBV6-6 and TRBJ2-7; a weak D match, TRBD1 (6 bases). CDR1 is MNHNY and CDR2 is SVGAGI in the germline V gene (reference sequence). The CDR3 has 12 amino acids. V lost 3 bases, J lost 5 bases, and 8 bases lay in between. The CDR3 coding sequence is TGTGCCAGCAGTTATGCAGGGGACGAGCAGTACGTC. Translating gives CASSYAGDEQYV.

The V call is TRBV24-1, the J call TRBJ1-2, with 8 nucleotides matching TRBD1. The CDR3 contains 15 residues. V lost 4 bases and J lost 7; bases outside the gene matches: 10. Germline CDR1 is KGHDR and CDR2 is SFDVKD. CDR3 protein: CATSDPTTGVSGYTF. DNA of the CDR3: TGTGCCACCAGTGACCCTACGACAGGGGTTAGTGGCTACACCTTC.

The chain employs TRBV7-4 and TRBJ2-7; possibly TRBD1 or TRBD2 for D (5 bases each). There are 14 residues in the CDR3. Germline V gene sequence: CDR1 SGHVT, CDR2 SQSDAQ. The V end lost 1 base, the J end lost 0 bases, and 7 bases lay between the germline ends. CDR3 coding DNA: TGTGCCAGCAGCTTAGGGGACCGCTCCTACGAGCAGTACGTC. It is translated as CASSLGDRSYEQYV.

By its share, this clone is medium-sized. The chain combines TRBV5-6 with TRBJ2-7, with TRBD1 as a possible D gene (5 bases). The CDR3 has 15 residues. Germline-derived CDR1 and CDR2 are SGHDT and YYEEEE. Trimming shortened V by 1 base and J by 5 bases, and 16 bases separated the two germline ends. The DNA of the CDR3 is TGTGCCAGCAGCTTGTTAGGCAGGGTCGGAGACGAGCAGTACGTC. Translating gives CASSLLGRVGDEQYV.

The V call is TRBV4-3, the J call TRBJ2-7; possibly TRBD1 for D (6 bases). Deletions cut 1 base from V and 3 bases from J, with 10 bases between. The germline gives CDR1 LGHNA, CDR2 YSLEER. The CDR3 has 14 amino acids. The CDR3 region is CASSQGTANYEQYF. The CDR3 DNA reads TGCGCCAGCAGCCAAGGGACAGCCAACTACGAGCAGTACTTC.

The rearrangement uses TRBV5-1 and TRBJ1-2; TRBD1 might be the D (6 bases). The CDR3 is 14 residues long. Germline assignment: CDR1 SGHRS and CDR2 YFSETQ. V lost 5 bases, J lost 4 bases, and 15 bases lay in between. CDR3 residues: CASRHIQGGYGYTF. CDR3 nucleotide sequence: TGCGCCAGCAGACATATACAGGGTGGCTATGGCTACACCTTC.

This clone is a singleton in its sample. The chain uses TRBV9 and TRBJ2-2; 7 bases match TRBD1. The J segment lost 4 bases and the V segment lost 4 bases, leaving 10 bases of the junction unmatched. This CDR3 contains 16 residues. Per the germline V gene, CDR1 is SGDLS and CDR2 is YYNGEE. CDR3 coding DNA: TGTGCCAGCAGCCCGGTAAGGACAGGACTCACCGGGGAGCTGTTTTTT. Translated, it gives CASSPVRTGLTGELFF.

The chain employs TRBV5-8 and TRBJ2-3, with D hard to call. The V end lost 3 bases, the J end lost 6 bases, and 17 bases lay between the germline ends. Germline V gene lookup returns CDR1 SGHTS and CDR2 YDEGEE. The length of the CDR3 is 15 residues. CDR3 amino acids: CASSSAWRTADTQYF. For the CDR3, the DNA is TGTGCCAGCAGCTCCGCGTGGCGGACGGCGGATACGCAGTATTTT.

The chain combines TRBV4-2 with TRBJ2-5; TRBD2 agrees at 8 bases. Germline-derived CDR1 and CDR2 are LGHNA and YNFKEQ. V dropped 0 bases and J dropped 0; count of bases not matched to a gene: 12. This CDR3 contains 19 residues. CDR3 region: CASSQEDGSGALHQETQYF. The CDR3 nucleotides read TGTGCCAGCAGCCAAGAGGACGGTAGCGGGGCCCTCCACCAAGAGACCCAGTACTTC.

V gene TRBV5-1 combines with J gene TRBJ2-7; the D is unclear. Germline V gene lookup returns CDR1 SGHRS and CDR2 YFSETQ. The V and J ends lost 4 bases and 0 bases respectively, with 8 bases between them. CDR3 length: 13 residues. The CDR3 DNA reads TGCGCCAGCAGCACTGACTCCTCCTACGAGCAGTACTTC. It yields the protein CASSTDSSYEQYF.

The V and J genes are TRBV6-2 or TRBV6-3 and TRBJ1-2; no clear D. The V end was cut by 0 bases, the J end by 3 bases, with 14 bases between. Germline values: CDR1 MNHEY, CDR2 SVGEGT. CDR3 length: 16 amino acids. The CDR3: CASSYSGVRAYYGYTF. The CDR3 region has the DNA TGTGCCAGCAGTTACTCCGGAGTTAGGGCTTACTATGGCTACACCTTC.

The chain has TRBV18 and TRBJ1-4; D is possibly TRBD1 (6 bases). Germline values: CDR1 KGHSH, CDR2 LQKENI. Trimming took 4 bases from V and 4 from J, leaving 7 bases between them. The CDR3 totals 13 residues. The CDR3 here is CASSQGGNEKLFF. The DNA of the CDR3 is TGTGCCAGCTCACAAGGGGGTAATGAAAAACTGTTTTTT.

The J gene is TRBJ2-1, the V gene TRBV28, with 9 bases fitting TRBD2. This CDR3 has 17 amino acids. Per germline, CDR1 MDHEN and CDR2 SYDVKM. Trimming at V came to 1 base and at J to 2 bases, leaving 6 bases not matched to a gene. This CDR3 reads CASSLLVAGAAYNEQFF. The CDR3 nucleotides are TGTGCCAGCAGTTTATTGGTAGCGGGGGCAGCCTACAATGAGCAGTTCTTC.

A single count supports this clone. V usage is TRBV18 and J usage is TRBJ1-2; D perhaps matches TRBD1 (5 bases). This CDR3 contains 16 residues. Trimming cost V 5 bases and J 6 bases, with 22 bases left between them. Germline assignment: CDR1 KGHSH and CDR2 LQKENI. The CDR3 DNA reads as TGTGCCAGCTCAGCACAAGAAGGGACGGAGGCGAATGGCTACACCTTC. As protein: CASSAQEGTEANGYTF.

The chain links TRBV24-1 to TRBJ2-3, with 8 positions matching TRBD2. Germline V gene sequence: CDR1 KGHDR, CDR2 SFDVKD. CDR3 size: 15 residues. The trim removed 5 bases at V and 2 bases at J, leaving 5 bases unmatched. In nucleotides, the CDR3 is TGTGCCACCAGTGCCAGCGGGGGTAACACAGATACGCAGTATTTT. As protein: CATSASGGNTDTQYF.

Comments on this clone: The DNA is left out, because the CDR3 cannot be placed on it with certainty; the CDR3 is given as TCRdb lists it. The chain joins TRBV28 to TRBJ2-5; TRBD2 was called by the table and not checked on the DNA. Termini included, the CDR3 measures 16 amino acids. Germline V gene sequence: CDR1 MDHEN, CDR2 SYDVKM. The CDR3 loop is CASSTSRLDLKETQYF.

The chain uses TRBV7-6 and TRBJ1-2, with TRBD1 identical over 7 bases. The CDR3 loop spans 18 amino acids. CDR1 SGHVS and CDR2 FNYEAQ come from the germline V gene. Trimming at V came to 5 bases and at J to 5 bases, leaving 20 bases not matched to a gene. This chain's CDR3 is CASSTGESRDRERYGYTF. CDR3 nucleotide sequence: TGTGCCAGCAGCACCGGAGAATCGAGGGACAGAGAACGATATGGCTACACCTTC.

J is TRBJ1-1 and V is TRBV2; D might be TRBD1 (5 bases). This CDR3 contains 13 residues. The ends were cut back, 0 bases at V and 5 bases at J, with 7 bases in the middle. The germline CDR1 and CDR2 sequences are SNHLY and FYNNEI. CDR3 in amino acids: CASSEARETEAFF. The CDR3 DNA is TGTGCCAGCAGTGAAGCCAGGGAAACTGAAGCTTTCTTT.

The V call is TRBV19, the J call TRBJ2-7, with TRBD1 matching 9 bases. The CDR3 spans 15 residues. With 1 base clipped from V and 3 bases from J, the junction kept 4 bases outside the gene matches. CDR1 and CDR2 (germline): LNHDA, SQIVND (reference sequence). CDR3: CASSIVGTGHYEQYF. The CDR3, as DNA: TGTGCCAGTAGTATAGTTGGGACAGGGCACTACGAGCAGTACTTC.

V usage is TRBV14 and J usage is TRBJ1-2, with a possible D match to TRBD1 (5 bases). Trimming shortened V by 1 base and J by 7 bases, and 10 bases separated the two germline ends. This CDR3 has 13 amino acids. Germline values: CDR1 SGHDN, CDR2 FVKESK. The CDR3 protein is CASSQARQSGYTF. In DNA, the CDR3 is TGTGCCAGCAGCCAAGCCCGACAGTCTGGCTACACCTTC.

The rearrangement uses TRBV19 and TRBJ2-3; possibly TRBD1 or TRBD2 for D (5 bases each). This CDR3 spans 13 amino acids. The germline V gene has CDR1 LNHDA and CDR2 SQIVND (reference sequence). V lost 8 bases and J 6 bases, leaving 15 bases between the germline ends. The CDR3 nucleotides read TGTGCCAGTTGGGACCCGGAGGCGGATACGCAGTATTTT. It translates to CASWDPEADTQYF.

The chain combines TRBV27 with TRBJ1-5, with a weak D call TRBD1 (6 bases). The length of the CDR3 is 16 residues. The germline V and J ends were trimmed by 6 bases and 2 bases, with 17 bases remaining between them. CDR1 and CDR2 from the germline V gene are MNHEY and SMNVEV (reference sequence). The CDR3 DNA sequence: TGTGCCAGCAGGGATCTACAGGGACGGGGCAATCAGCCCCAGCATTTT. This encodes CASRDLQGRGNQPQHF.